The 30 T cell receptor beta chains in this list originate from one sample, sequenced in a study of spatial heterogeneity in lung cancer. MiXCR was run by TCRdb on the 5' RACE reads, yielding one entry per CDR3 protein. The sample yields 18,000 or so distinct CDR3 sequences, 9.2% seen once. This sample's time point: blood at routine non-recurrence follow-up after resection. The starting material was PBMCs, obtained at follow-up. All receptors derive from a male donor with early-stage non-small cell lung cancer.

This clonotype was recorded at least ten times. This chain links TRBV11-2 with TRBJ2-2; D is unresolved. Trimming took 4 bases from V and 3 from J, leaving 15 bases between them. CDR1 and CDR2 (germline): SGHAT, FQNNGV. This CDR3 spans 16 amino acids. In DNA, the CDR3 is TGTGCCAGCAGCTCTGGACCCTCCGGATACACCGGGGAGCTGTTTTTT. It translates to CASSSGPSGYTGELFF.

In regard to this clonotype: This sequence may be a read error, since a much larger clone differs from it by one base. The rearrangement uses TRBV7-2 and TRBJ2-3; TRBD2 matches at 12 bases. V shed 2 bases and J 5 bases; nucleotides not matched to a gene: 11. In germline, CDR1 is SGHTA, CDR2 FQGNSA. The CDR3 is made up of 18 amino acids. CDR3 sequence reads: CASSLSSGGARGVDTQYF. The CDR3 coding sequence is TGTGCCAGCAGCTTATCTAGCGGGGGGGCCAGAGGGGTAGATACGCAGTATTTT.

This clonotype has ten or more counts. As DNA, the CDR3 is TGCGCCATCCCCCAAACAGGGGCCGGGGAGCTGTTTTTT. It encodes CAIPQTGAGELFF. The chain combines TRBV5-1 with TRBJ2-2; 7 positions match TRBD1. V shed 9 bases, J shed 6 bases, and the junction held 8 bases outside the gene matches. This CDR3 is built from 13 residues. The V gene's germline CDR1 is SGHRS and CDR2 YFSETQ.

The chain has TRBV5-5 and TRBJ2-1; weak D call: TRBD2 (5 bases). The V end was cut by 1 base, the J end by 0 bases, with 14 bases between. The length of the CDR3 is 17 residues. Germline V gene data show CDR1 as SGHKS and CDR2 as YYEKEE (reference sequence). The CDR3: CASSLTGTRSSYNEQFF. The CDR3 DNA sequence: TGTGCCAGCAGCTTGACGGGAACCAGGAGCTCCTACAATGAGCAGTTCTTC.

This clonotype was seen only a few times. The chain has TRBV3-1 and TRBJ2-3, with TRBD2 identical over 10 bases. The V gene's germline CDR1 is LGHDT and CDR2 YNNKEL (reference sequence). V was pared by 1 base and J by 0 bases, with 4 bases of the junction left unmatched. The CDR3 is 17 residues long. This CDR3 is CASSQASSGRSTDTQYF. CDR3 sequence (DNA): TGTGCCAGCAGCCAAGCCTCTAGCGGGAGAAGCACAGATACGCAGTATTTT.

This clonotype was found many times. The chain has TRBV19 and TRBJ2-1, with 15 bases lining up with TRBD2. Per germline, CDR1 LNHDA and CDR2 SQIVND (reference sequence). Unmatched junction bases numbered 8, after V lost 7 bases and J lost 4 bases. The CDR3 sequence is 17 residues long. The DNA of the CDR3 is TGTGCCAGTAAGGGACTAGCGGGGGGCGGAGGGTACAATGAGCAGTTCTTC. Translation gives CASKGLAGGGGYNEQFF.

A few counts support this clonotype. J is TRBJ2-3 and V is TRBV28; perhaps TRBD1 as D (6 bases). The CDR3 spans 16 residues. Germline CDR1 MDHEN, CDR2 SYDVKM. Trimming took 5 bases from V and 1 from J, leaving 16 bases between them. The CDR3 sequence: CASSPQGRGRTDTQYF. The CDR3 DNA is TGTGCCAGCAGTCCACAGGGAAGAGGACGCACAGATACGCAGTATTTT.

This clonotype was counted a few times. CDR3 DNA sequence: TGTGCCACCAGCAGAGATCGTGGTGATGGGAACATTCAGTACTTC. Translation: CATSRDRGDGNIQYF. The chain carries TRBV15 and TRBJ2-4, with unresolved D. This CDR3 comprises 15 residues. V was pared by 0 bases and J by 7 bases, with 13 bases between. The germline V gene has CDR1 LNHNV and CDR2 YYDKDF (reference sequence).

V and J are TRBV19 and TRBJ2-2; no definite D call. V was cut by 3 bases and J by 5 bases, with 10 bases left in between. The CDR3 totals 14 residues. CDR1 LNHDA and CDR2 SQIVND come from the germline V gene (reference sequence). The chain's CDR3 is CASSMVGRTGELFF. The CDR3 nucleotides read TGTGCCAGTAGTATGGTTGGGCGAACCGGGGAGCTGTTTTTT.

This clonotype is judged large (0.1 to 1%). The chain carries TRBV7-6 and TRBJ2-7, with 7 bases aligning to TRBD2. Trimming took 3 bases from V and 2 from J; bases not matched to a gene: 25. CDR1 and CDR2 from the germline V gene are SGHVS and FNYEAQ. This CDR3 contains 21 residues. The CDR3 DNA is TGTGCCAGCAGCTTCGTGGCCCTACCTCGGGGGGAACCAGCGGGGACCTACGAGCAGTACTTC. It encodes CASSFVALPRGEPAGTYEQYF.

This clonotype was recorded many times. The rearrangement joins TRBV18 to TRBJ2-3; perhaps D is TRBD1 or TRBD2 (5 bases each). Germline V lookup: CDR1 KGHSH, CDR2 LQKENI. The length of the CDR3 is 15 residues. V was clipped by 0 bases and J by 3 bases, with 10 bases between them. The DNA of the CDR3 is TGTGCCAGCTCACCACCGGGGCTAGCAACAGATACGCAGTATTTT. Its protein product is CASSPPGLATDTQYF.

The chain uses TRBV7-2 and TRBJ2-7; 8 bases are a match to TRBD2. V gave up 2 bases and J gave up 3 bases; unmatched junction bases: 9. Germline V gives CDR1 SGHTA, CDR2 FQGNSA. CDR3 size: 16 residues. The CDR3, as DNA: TGTGCCAGCAGCTTAACTTCTGGCGGGGGGAGCTACGAGCAGTACTTC. Translated, it gives CASSLTSGGGSYEQYF.

A few counts support this clonotype. V usage is TRBV5-4 and J usage is TRBJ1-2; D uncertain. V lost 4 bases and J lost 0, with 7 bases in between. This CDR3 has 13 residues. The germline V gene has CDR1 SGHNT and CDR2 YYREEE (reference sequence). The CDR3 DNA sequence: TGTGCCAGCAGCCCCGGGCCTAACTATGGCTACACCTTC. Amino acids: CASSPGPNYGYTF.

The chain joins TRBV21-1 to TRBJ2-7; no DNA check was done on the table's D call, TRBD1. TRBV21-1 is a recognized pseudogene. The CDR3 extends over 13 amino acids. The DNA for the CDR3 is TGTGCCAATTCCGGGACAGGGACATACGAGCAGTACTTC. As protein: CANSGTGTYEQYF.

This clonotype was recorded at least ten times. The gene calls are TRBV5-5 and TRBJ1-4, with 7 bases fitting TRBD1. The CDR3 consists of 16 residues. Germline V lookup: CDR1 SGHKS, CDR2 YYEKEE (reference sequence). The V segment lost 4 bases and the J segment 6 bases; nucleotides outside the gene matches: 12. The CDR3 bases are TGTGCCAGCAGCGTTAATTACGGGACAGATGATGAAAAACTGTTTTTT. Its protein product is CASSVNYGTDDEKLFF.

The rearrangement links TRBV7-2 to TRBJ2-1, with D uncertain. Germline CDR1 and CDR2: SGHTA and FQGNSA. This CDR3 spans 13 amino acids. V shed 0 bases and J shed 12 bases, with 12 bases lying between them. The CDR3 nucleotides are TGTGCCAGCAGCTTAGCCCGAGATACTGTGCAGTTCTTC. As protein: CASSLARDTVQFF.

The table lists this clonotype with a few counts. The chain couples TRBV9 to TRBJ1-3; no definite D call. Germline assignment: CDR1 SGDLS and CDR2 YYNGEE. CDR3 size: 17 residues. V was shortened by 4 bases and J by 0 bases, with 17 bases between the two germline ends. The CDR3 loop reads CASSPLRGTLSGNTIYF. In DNA form, the CDR3 reads TGTGCCAGCAGCCCTCTCAGAGGAACGCTCTCTGGAAACACCATATATTTT.

The chain employs TRBV3-1 and TRBJ1-5; D unclear. The CDR3 is 15 amino acids. The germline gives CDR1 LGHDT, CDR2 YNNKEL (reference sequence). V gave up 5 bases and J gave up 1 base, with 12 bases separating them. As DNA, the CDR3 is TGTGCCAGCAGCGCCCAGCCGGGGAGCAATCAGCCCCAGCATTTT. Protein product: CASSAQPGSNQPQHF.

This clonotype was counted between two and nine times. The rearrangement joins TRBV6-2 or TRBV6-3 to TRBJ2-1; the match to TRBD2 covers 9 bases. V shed 0 bases and J 2 bases; nucleotides not matched to a gene: 5. The CDR3 is 17 residues long. The V gene's germline CDR1 is MNHEY and CDR2 SVGEGT. For the CDR3, the DNA is TGTGCCAGCAGTTACTCTGGGCGGGGGGGCCCCTACAATGAGCAGTTCTTC. It encodes CASSYSGRGGPYNEQFF.

The chain has TRBV24-1 and TRBJ2-7; D is ambiguous. CDR1 is KGHDR and CDR2 is SFDVKD in the germline V gene. The CDR3 totals 14 residues. V was pared by 4 bases and J by 0 bases, with 9 bases between. CDR3 in amino acids: CATSDPTVSYEQYF. The CDR3 nucleotides are TGTGCCACCAGTGACCCGACCGTCTCCTACGAGCAGTACTTC.

Ten or more counts support this clonotype. The chain employs TRBV6-2 or TRBV6-3 and TRBJ2-3; 15 nucleotides line up with TRBD2. Germline V gene data show CDR1 as MNHEY and CDR2 as SVGEGT. This CDR3 is built from 16 residues. The junction had 1 base not matched to a gene; V was cut back by 3 bases and J by 3 bases. Written as DNA, the CDR3 is TGTGCCAGCAGTTATGGGACTAGCGGGGGGACAGATACGCAGTATTTT. This translates into CASSYGTSGGTDTQYF.

The rearrangement joins TRBV4-3 to TRBJ2-2; D remains ambiguous. Germline assignment: CDR1 LGHNA and CDR2 YSLEER. V was trimmed by 4 bases and J by 2 bases, leaving 8 bases between them. The length of the CDR3 is 14 residues. In DNA, the CDR3 is TGCGCCAGCAGCCCCGGGCCCAACACCGGGGAGCTGTTTTTT. Protein: CASSPGPNTGELFF.

The chain joins TRBV27 to TRBJ2-4; 7 bases line up with TRBD1. J gave up 1 base and V 6 bases, and 6 bases lay outside the gene matches. CDR1 and CDR2 (germline): MNHEY, SMNVEV (reference sequence). The CDR3 is 15 residues long. The CDR3 DNA follows: TGTGCCAGCAGACCAGGGGGTATGGCCAAAAACATTCAGTACTTC. It codes for CASRPGGMAKNIQYF.

This clonotype occurred many times. J is TRBJ1-2 and V is TRBV5-1; tentatively, D is TRBD1 (6 bases). This CDR3 comprises 13 residues. V was pared by 4 bases and J by 0 bases, with 7 bases between. The germline CDR1 and CDR2 sequences are SGHRS and YFSETQ. The CDR3 nucleotides are TGCGCCAGCAGCCACAGGGCTAACTATGGCTACACCTTC. Protein product: CASSHRANYGYTF.

This chain connects TRBV5-1 to TRBJ2-7; 15 bases agree with TRBD2. V dropped 0 bases and J dropped 4; count of bases not matched to a gene: 2. Looked up from germline, CDR1 is SGHRS and CDR2 is YFSETQ. CDR3 length: 16 amino acids. For the CDR3, the DNA is TGCGCCAGCAGCTTGGGGACTAGCGGGGGGGCATACGAGCAGTACTTC. Encoded protein: CASSLGTSGGAYEQYF. The full variable domain, with the rest looked up from reference TRBV5-1 and TRBJ2-7, is KAGVTQTPRYLIKTRGQQVTLSCSPISGHRSVSWYQQTPGQGLQFLFEYFSETQRNKGNFPGRFSGRQFSNSRSEMNVSTLELGDSALYLCASSLGTSGGAYEQYFGPGTRLTVT.

In this sample, this clonotype turned up many times. The DNA of the CDR3 is TGTGCCAGCAGTTACTCGGACAGGGCGAGCACTGAAGCTTTCTTT. Protein sequence: CASSYSDRASTEAFF. The gene calls are TRBV6-6 and TRBJ1-1, with 8 bases identical to TRBD1. This CDR3 comprises 15 residues. Germline CDR1 reads MNHNY; CDR2 reads SVGAGI (reference sequence). J gave up 4 bases and V 0 bases, and 4 bases lay outside the gene matches.

This clonotype occurred many times. The rearrangement joins TRBV28 to TRBJ2-3; 11 bases are a match to TRBD2. The CDR3 has 15 residues. The V segment lost 5 bases and the J segment 5 bases; nucleotides outside the gene matches: 6. CDR1 MDHEN and CDR2 SYDVKM come from the germline V gene. The chain's CDR3 is CASSVTSGSRDTQYF. The CDR3 bases are TGTGCCAGCAGTGTCACTAGCGGGAGTCGAGATACGCAGTATTTT.

This clonotype has only a few counts. V gene TRBV6-1 combines with J gene TRBJ2-4, with TRBD1 matching over 7 bases. The CDR3 has 17 amino acids. Losses at the gene ends were 3 bases for V and 2 bases for J; bases not matched to a gene: 10. CDR1 is MNHNS, CDR2 SASEGT, per germline. The CDR3 DNA reads as TGTGCCAGCAGTGAGGGACAGATACTACCCCCCAAAAACATTCAGTACTTC. Translation gives CASSEGQILPPKNIQYF.

This clonotype has only a few counts. The rearrangement links TRBV29-1 to TRBJ1-2, with a weak D call TRBD1 (6 bases). The V end lost 8 bases, the J end lost 2 bases, and 12 bases lay between the germline ends. The CDR3 length is 12 residues. The germline CDR1 and CDR2 sequences are SQVTM and ANQGSEA. The CDR3 nucleotides read TGCAGCACGAACAGGGCCAACTATGGCTACACCTTC. This translates into CSTNRANYGYTF.

The chain is built from TRBV30 and TRBJ2-6, with D tentatively TRBD1 or TRBD2 (5 bases each). The CDR3 is 15 amino acids. Per germline, CDR1 GTSNPN and CDR2 SVGIG (reference sequence). V lost 4 bases to trimming and J lost 2 bases, with 12 bases between them. The CDR3 DNA is TGTGCCTGGACCCAGGGACGGACTGGGGCCAACGTCCTGACTTTC. It translates to CAWTQGRTGANVLTF.